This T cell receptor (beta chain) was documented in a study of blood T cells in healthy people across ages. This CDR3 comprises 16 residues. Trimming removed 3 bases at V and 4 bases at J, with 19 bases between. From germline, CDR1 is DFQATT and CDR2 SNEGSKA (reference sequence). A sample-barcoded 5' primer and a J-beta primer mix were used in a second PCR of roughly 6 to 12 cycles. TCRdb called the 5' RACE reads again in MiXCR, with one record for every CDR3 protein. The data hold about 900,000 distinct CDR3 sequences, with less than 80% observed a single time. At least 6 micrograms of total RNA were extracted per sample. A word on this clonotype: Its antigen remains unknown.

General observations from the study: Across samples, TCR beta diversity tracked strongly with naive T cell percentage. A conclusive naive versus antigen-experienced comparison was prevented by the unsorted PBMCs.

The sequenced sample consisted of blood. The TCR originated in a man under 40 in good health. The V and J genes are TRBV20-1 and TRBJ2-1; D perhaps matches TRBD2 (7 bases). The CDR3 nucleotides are TGCAGTGCTAGGATATTTGCCGGGGGGCGGTACAATGAGCAGTTCTTC. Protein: CSARIFAGGRYNEQFF.